This TCR beta chain is from a study of OX40 agonist ivuxolimab in advanced cancers. Notes on the study in general: Compared with CD4+, CD8+ T cells on average had more expanded clones. Clonal expansion was among the lowest in partial responders at 0.1-3.0 mg/kg, especially CD8+. Dosing at 0.1 to 3.0 mg/kg was accompanied by clonal expansion of CD4+ and CD8+ blood T cells by week 6.

This clone was recorded once. What it binds is unknown. CDR1 is SEHNR, CDR2 FQNEAQ, per germline (reference sequence). With 5 bases clipped from V and 2 bases from J, the junction kept 10 bases outside the gene matches. CDR3 size: 17 residues. The protocol was immunoSEQ multiplex PCR, while the TCRdb copy is restricted to in-frame clones and leaves out a portion. The sample has approximately 70,000 clones; 85% are singletons. The receptor was isolated from an adult with an advanced solid tumor such as melanoma, head and neck, liver or kidney cancer. The chain couples TRBV7-9 to TRBJ2-2; TRBD1 matches 8 bases. Specimen: CD4+ or CD8+ T cells sorted from blood, collected in a trial of the OX40 agonist ivuxolimab. The DNA for the CDR3 is TGTGCCAGCAGCCCTCGTACAGGGGGGCCCAACACCGGGGAGCTGTTTTTT. This gives the protein CASSPRTGGPNTGELFF.